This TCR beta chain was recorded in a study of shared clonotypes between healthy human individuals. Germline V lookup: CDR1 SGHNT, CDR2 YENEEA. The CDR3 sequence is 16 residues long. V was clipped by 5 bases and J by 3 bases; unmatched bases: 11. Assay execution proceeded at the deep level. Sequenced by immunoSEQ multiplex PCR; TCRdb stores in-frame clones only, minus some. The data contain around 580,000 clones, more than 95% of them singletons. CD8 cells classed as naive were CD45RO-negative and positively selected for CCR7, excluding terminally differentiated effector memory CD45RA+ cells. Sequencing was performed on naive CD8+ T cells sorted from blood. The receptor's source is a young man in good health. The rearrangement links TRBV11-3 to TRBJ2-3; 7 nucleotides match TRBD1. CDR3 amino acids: CASSRSTGSRTDTQYF. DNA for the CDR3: TGTGCCAGCAGCAGATCGACAGGGAGTAGGACAGATACGCAGTATTTT.